Following are 21 T cell receptor beta chains from one sample sequenced in a study of blood T cell repertoires in COVID-19. The repertoire was sequenced with immunoSEQ multiplex PCR; TCRdb's copy has only in-frame clones and lacks some. The data hold fewer than 600,000 clones, with around 89% observed a single time. Sequences were obtained from PBMCs or T cells enriched from blood (not recorded which). The source of these receptors is a middle-aged woman who had recovered from COVID-19.

The CDR3 nucleotides read TGTGCCAGCAGCACCGGGACAGGGGATGAAAAACTGTTTTTT. This gives the protein CASSTGTGDEKLFF. This chain links TRBV13 with TRBJ1-4, with 10 nucleotides matching TRBD1. The CDR3 is 14 amino acids. Germline V CDR1 and CDR2: PRHDT, FYEKMQ (reference sequence). V lost 5 bases to trimming and J lost 6 bases; unmatched junction nucleotides: 3.

This clone was picked up many times. The chain carries TRBV14 and TRBJ2-7; a weak D match, TRBD2 (7 bases). Per the germline V gene, CDR1 is SGHDN and CDR2 is FVKESK. Between the trimmed V and J ends, which lost 4 bases and 6 bases, there was a span of 16 bases. CDR3 length equals 14 residues. The CDR3, as DNA: TGTGCCAGCAGCCCTCTAGGGGGGGCAGGCGAGCAGTACTTC. Translated, it gives CASSPLGGAGEQYF.

The chain employs TRBV10-1 and TRBJ1-1, with a tentative D call TRBD1 (6 bases). Trimming stripped 3 bases from V and 2 bases from J, with 13 bases between. The CDR3 extends over 15 amino acids. CDR1 and CDR2 from the germline V gene are WNHNN and SYGVQD (reference sequence). The CDR3 loop is CASSDRDNRNTEAFF. CDR3 coding DNA: TGCGCCAGCAGTGATAGGGACAACCGAAACACTGAAGCTTTCTTT.

The count of this clone is one. The chain combines TRBV19 with TRBJ1-1; D call uncertain. The CDR3 sequence is 14 residues long. CDR1 is LNHDA and CDR2 is SQIVND in the germline V gene (reference sequence). V was shortened by 7 bases and J by 4 bases, with 16 bases between the two germline ends. The DNA of the CDR3 is TGTGCCAGTAAGATAGCCCCAGGAGGCACTGAAGCTTTCTTT. It yields the protein CASKIAPGGTEAFF.

The chain has TRBV18 and TRBJ1-4; 8 bases fit TRBD1. Germline loops: CDR1 KGHSH, CDR2 LQKENI. The trim removed 1 base at V and 8 bases at J, leaving 15 bases unmatched. The CDR3 contains 18 residues. For the CDR3, the DNA is TGTGCCAGCTCACCACGAGTGGCAGGGGGCGCCGGGAAGGAAAAACTGTTTTTT. It translates to CASSPRVAGGAGKEKLFF.

The chain uses TRBV30 and TRBJ2-2; TRBD2 agrees at 11 bases. Germline values: CDR1 GTSNPN, CDR2 SVGIG (reference sequence). V lost 5 bases and J lost 6; bases outside the gene matches: 8. The CDR3 contains 15 residues. CDR3 bases: TGTGCCTGGGAGAGACTAGCGGGAAGGTCCGGGGAGCTGTTTTTT. Amino acids: CAWERLAGRSGELFF. Based on the CDR3 plus reference TRBV30 and TRBJ2-2, the full variable domain is SQTIHQWPATLVQPVGSPLSLECTVEGTSNPNLYWYRQAAGRGLQLLFYSVGIGQISSEVPQNLSASRPQDRQFILSSKKLLLSDSGFYLCAWERLAGRSGELFFGEGSRLTVL.

The V gene is TRBV29-1, the J gene TRBJ2-1; D remains unclear. The CDR3 consists of 13 residues. The germline gives CDR1 SQVTM, CDR2 ANQGSEA. Trimming left V 6 bases short and J 0 bases short, with 9 bases between. The CDR3 loop is CSVTWASYNEQFF. DNA for the CDR3: TGCAGCGTGACCTGGGCCTCCTACAATGAGCAGTTCTTC.

Comments on this clone: The sample contains more than one DNA sequence encoding this CDR3. This rearrangement joins TRBV6-2 or TRBV6-3 to TRBJ2-7; no reliable D call. The germline V and J ends were trimmed by 2 bases and 3 bases, with 2 bases remaining between them. The CDR3 is 11 residues long. Germline V gene data show CDR1 as MNHEY and CDR2 as SVGEGT. The CDR3 loop is CASSYLYEQYF. In DNA, the CDR3 is TGTGCCAGCAGTTACCTCTACGAGCAGTACTTC.

This chain connects TRBV30 to TRBJ2-2; 12 nucleotides align to TRBD1. Germline trimming cut 0 bases from V and 6 bases from J; bases unmatched to any gene: 5. The CDR3 loop spans 16 amino acids. Looked up from germline, CDR1 is GTSNPN and CDR2 is SVGIG (reference sequence). CDR3 region: CAWSVTGTGGSGELFF. The CDR3, as DNA: TGTGCCTGGAGTGTGACCGGGACAGGGGGCTCCGGGGAGCTGTTTTTT.

This chain links TRBV4-3 with TRBJ2-3; 9 nucleotides agree with TRBD2. Per the germline V gene, CDR1 is LGHNA and CDR2 is YSLEER. The CDR3 is 17 amino acids. With 0 bases clipped from V and 4 bases from J, the junction kept 8 bases outside the gene matches. The CDR3 DNA reads as TGCGCCAGCAGCCAAGAAATAGCGGGGGTATTTTCAGATACGCAGTATTTT. Translation gives CASSQEIAGVFSDTQYF.

This rearrangement joins TRBV27 to TRBJ2-5, with a possible D match to TRBD1 (5 bases). CDR1 is MNHEY, CDR2 SMNVEV, per germline (reference sequence). The CDR3 is made up of 11 amino acids. Trimming shortened V by 6 bases and J by 3 bases, and 5 bases separated the two germline ends. CDR3 amino acids: CASRTEETQYF. The CDR3 bases are TGTGCCAGCAGGACAGAAGAGACCCAGTACTTC.

The CDR3 loop reads CATLTSGSFSYNEQFF. The CDR3 bases are TGTGCCACGCTCACTAGCGGGAGCTTCTCCTACAATGAGCAGTTCTTC. The J gene is TRBJ2-1, the V gene TRBV10-3; 11 nucleotides align to TRBD2. Germline CDR1 and CDR2: ENHRY and SYGVKD. The CDR3 loop spans 16 amino acids. The J segment lost 0 bases and the V segment lost 10 bases, leaving 8 bases of the junction unmatched.

This clone has a single count. CDR3 sequence reads: CASSQAGLAYDEQFF. For the CDR3, the DNA is TGTGCCAGCAGCCAAGCTGGGCTAGCGTACGATGAGCAGTTCTTC. The V and J genes are TRBV4-2 and TRBJ2-1; D might be TRBD2 (6 bases). V was pared by 1 base and J by 8 bases, with 15 bases between. CDR3 length: 15 amino acids. The germline gives CDR1 LGHNA, CDR2 YNFKEQ.

This sequence joins TRBV25-1 and TRBJ2-1, with 7 positions matching TRBD2. CDR1 and CDR2 from the germline V gene are MGHDK and SYGVNS. This CDR3 region has 15 residues. V dropped 4 bases and J dropped 3; count of bases not matched to a gene: 6. As DNA, the CDR3 is TGTGCCAGCAGTGTTTTTCCTAGCGGCTACAATGAGCAGTTCTTC. Its translation: CASSVFPSGYNEQFF.

The rearrangement uses TRBV11-3 and TRBJ1-1, with 7 nucleotides matching TRBD1. CDR3 size: 15 residues. The V and J ends lost 0 bases and 4 bases, in that order; junction bases with no gene match: 5. The germline gives CDR1 SGHNT, CDR2 YENEEA. The CDR3 sequence: CASSLDTGAFTEAFF. The CDR3 DNA follows: TGTGCCAGCAGCTTAGATACAGGGGCTTTCACTGAAGCTTTCTTT.

The chain uses TRBV18 and TRBJ2-1, with 8 bases identical to TRBD2. Germline CDR1 is KGHSH and CDR2 is LQKENI. V lost 3 bases and J lost 6; bases outside the gene matches: 13. The CDR3 runs 17 residues. The CDR3: CASSPFSGEARANEQFF. Here the CDR3 DNA reads TGTGCCAGCTCACCTTTTAGCGGGGAGGCTAGGGCCAATGAGCAGTTCTTC.

The sample holds a few counts of this clone. The J gene is TRBJ1-1, the V gene TRBV5-1, with 7 bases aligning to TRBD1. Germline values: CDR1 SGHRS, CDR2 YFSETQ. The CDR3 runs 15 residues. The ends lost 4 bases at V and 1 base at J; junction bases unmatched: 7. This CDR3 is CASSRDSLRNTEAFF. The CDR3 coding sequence is TGCGCCAGCAGCCGGGACAGTTTACGGAACACTGAAGCTTTCTTT.

The chain is built from TRBV4-2 and TRBJ2-1; TRBD2 matches at 14 bases. Germline CDR1 reads LGHNA; CDR2 reads YNFKEQ. This CDR3 has 14 amino acids. J gave up 10 bases and V 4 bases, and 3 bases lay outside the gene matches. The CDR3 protein is CASSPRTSGREQFF. The CDR3, as DNA: TGTGCCAGCAGCCCCCGGACTAGCGGGAGGGAGCAGTTCTTC.

This clone appeared a single time. The V and J genes are TRBV2 and TRBJ1-3; D unclear. The V end lost 4 bases, the J end lost 1 base, and 11 bases lay between the germline ends. In germline, CDR1 is SNHLY, CDR2 FYNNEI. This CDR3 contains 15 residues. DNA of the CDR3: TGTGCCAGCAGTGTATCTCCACGGTCTGGAAACACCATATATTTT. Its translation is CASSVSPRSGNTIYF.

The chain carries TRBV18 and TRBJ1-1, with a tentative D call TRBD1 (6 bases). The germline CDR1 and CDR2 sequences are KGHSH and LQKENI. The CDR3 is 15 residues long. V was shortened by 5 bases and J by 1 base, with 14 bases between the two germline ends. The CDR3, as DNA: TGTGCCAGCTCAGCCCAGGGACATACGAACACTGAAGCTTTCTTT. Encoded protein: CASSAQGHTNTEAFF.

This chain joins TRBV5-1 and TRBJ1-2; TRBD1 agrees at 9 bases. Germline V gene sequence: CDR1 SGHRS, CDR2 YFSETQ. J gave up 8 bases and V 4 bases, and 12 bases lay outside the gene matches. The CDR3 spans 15 residues. The CDR3 here is CASSPETGGYRGYTF. CDR3 sequence (DNA): TGCGCCAGCAGCCCCGAGACAGGGGGATATCGGGGCTACACCTTC.